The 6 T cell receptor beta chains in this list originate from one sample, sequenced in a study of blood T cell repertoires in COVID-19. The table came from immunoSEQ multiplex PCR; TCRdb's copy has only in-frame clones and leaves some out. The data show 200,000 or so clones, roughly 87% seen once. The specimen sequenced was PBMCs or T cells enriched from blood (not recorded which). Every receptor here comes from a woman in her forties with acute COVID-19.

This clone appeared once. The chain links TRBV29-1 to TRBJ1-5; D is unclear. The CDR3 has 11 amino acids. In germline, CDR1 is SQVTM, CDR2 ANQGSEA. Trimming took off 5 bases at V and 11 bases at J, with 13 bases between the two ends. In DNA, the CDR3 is TGCAGCGTTATTCTAGACGGAGCCCAGCATTTT. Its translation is CSVILDGAQHF.

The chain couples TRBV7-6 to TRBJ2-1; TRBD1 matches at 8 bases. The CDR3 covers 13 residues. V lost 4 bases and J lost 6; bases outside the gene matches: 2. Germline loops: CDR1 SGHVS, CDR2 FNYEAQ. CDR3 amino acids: CASSSGQGNEQFF. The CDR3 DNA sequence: TGTGCCAGCAGCTCCGGACAGGGCAATGAGCAGTTCTTC.

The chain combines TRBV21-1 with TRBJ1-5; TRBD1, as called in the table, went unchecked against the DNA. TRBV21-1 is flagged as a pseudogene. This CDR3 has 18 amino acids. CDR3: CASSKSPLRDRCNQPQHF. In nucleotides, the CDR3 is TGTGCCAGCAGCAAGTCCCCCCTCCGGGACAGATGCAATCAGCCCCAGCATTTT.

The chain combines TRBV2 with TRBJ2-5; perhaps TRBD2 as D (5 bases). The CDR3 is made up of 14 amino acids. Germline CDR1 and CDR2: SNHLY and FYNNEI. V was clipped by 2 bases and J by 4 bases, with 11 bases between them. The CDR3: CASSELASPETQYF. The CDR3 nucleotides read TGTGCCAGCAGTGAACTAGCCTCCCCAGAGACCCAGTACTTC.

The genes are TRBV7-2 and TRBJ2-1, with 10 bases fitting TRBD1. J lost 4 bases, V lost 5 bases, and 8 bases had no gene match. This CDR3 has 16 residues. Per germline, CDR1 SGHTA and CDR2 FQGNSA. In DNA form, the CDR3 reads TGTGCCAGCAGCCCACGACAGGGGGCCACTTACAATGAGCAGTTCTTC. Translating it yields CASSPRQGATYNEQFF.

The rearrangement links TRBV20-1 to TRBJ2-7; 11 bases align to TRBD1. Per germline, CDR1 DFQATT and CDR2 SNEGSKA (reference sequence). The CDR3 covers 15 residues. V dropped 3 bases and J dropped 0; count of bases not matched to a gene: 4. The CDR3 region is CSASPGTGGSYEQYF. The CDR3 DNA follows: TGCAGTGCTAGTCCCGGGACAGGGGGCTCCTACGAGCAGTACTTC.